The 4 T cell receptor beta chains below all came from one sample that was sequenced in a study of PD-L1 blockade in urothelial cancer. As for time point: pretreatment peripheral blood. The table came from immunoSEQ multiplex PCR; TCRdb's copy has only in-frame clones and leaves some out. The table includes about 130,000 clones, less than 85% detected once. Sequenced here: PBMCs, sampled around atezolizumab (anti-PD-L1) treatment. Receptors were obtained from a man aged 50 to 60 with urothelial cancer.

In DNA, the CDR3 is TGTGCCAGCAGCTCCCTTCGATGGCAGGGCGCCGGGGAGCTGTTTTTT. It translates to CASSSLRWQGAGELFF. The chain links TRBV5-6 to TRBJ2-2; the D gene is possibly TRBD1 (5 bases). This CDR3 has 16 amino acids. In germline, CDR1 is SGHDT, CDR2 YYEEEE. V lost 3 bases, J lost 6 bases, and 18 bases lay in between.

The chain combines TRBV10-3 with TRBJ2-1; D might be TRBD2 (6 bases). V lost 0 bases and J lost 2, with 17 bases in between. The CDR3 runs to 18 residues. CDR1 and CDR2 from the germline V gene are ENHRY and SYGVKD. In DNA, the CDR3 is TGTGCCATCAGTGAGTCGACGGGTAGCGGACTTGCCTACAATGAGCAGTTCTTC. Amino acids: CAISESTGSGLAYNEQFF.

The V and J genes are TRBV6-5 and TRBJ1-3; the D gene is possibly TRBD1 (5 bases). Trimming removed 2 bases from V and 4 bases from J, with 12 bases in between. Germline V gene sequence: CDR1 MNHEY, CDR2 SVGAGI. The CDR3 is 15 residues long. The CDR3 nucleotides are TGTGCCAGCAGTTACGCGCAGGGCGCAGGAAACACCATATATTTT. This gives the protein CASSYAQGAGNTIYF.

This clone was recorded a few times. This chain joins TRBV19 and TRBJ1-1; tentative D call: TRBD1 (6 bases). The germline V and J ends were trimmed by 5 bases and 5 bases, with 18 bases remaining between them. Germline V gene sequence: CDR1 LNHDA, CDR2 SQIVND (reference sequence). This CDR3 is 15 amino acids long. CDR3 sequence reads: CASSPTGGARTEAFF. The CDR3 coding sequence is TGTGCCAGTAGTCCCACCGGGGGGGCGAGGACTGAAGCTTTCTTT.